This T cell receptor (beta chain) was documented in a study of cytomegalovirus exposure and HLA in healthy donors. Study conclusions and caveats: Researchers counted around 150 TCR beta chains as cytomegalovirus-associated.

This clone has only a few counts. What it recognizes is unknown. With 4 bases clipped from V and 6 bases from J, the junction kept 10 bases outside the gene matches. The CDR3 extends over 15 amino acids. CDR1 SGHNT and CDR2 YYREEE come from the germline V gene (reference sequence). Primers: 60 Vbeta forward and 13 Jbeta reverse. Per the original methods: A later analysis tallied about 80 million unique TCR beta chains, about 9.9 million of them shared. The assay was immunoSEQ multiplex PCR, and TCRdb's table has in-frame clones only and misses some. The V and J calls and clone size are taken from that table; D and trimming were inferred from the DNA. The profile shows about 160,000 clones, 77% of them singletons.

The TCR sequence derives from a woman in her thirties or forties in good health and CMV-seropositive. The gene calls are TRBV5-4 and TRBJ1-3; the match to TRBD1 covers 7 bases. The sequenced material came from PBMCs. The CDR3 sequence: CASSPFRGGENTIYF. The CDR3 coding sequence is TGTGCCAGCAGCCCTTTCAGAGGGGGCGAAAACACCATATATTTT.